This T cell receptor beta chain originates from a study of T cell responses to AZD1222 COVID-19 vaccine. Study-level findings and limits: Baseline testing showed seropositivity in only six or seven AZD1222 recipients. After two AZD1222 doses, spike-specific TCR breadth and depth rose versus day 0.

Per the germline V gene, CDR1 is MRHNA and CDR2 is SNTAGT. This CDR3 region has 16 residues. Losses at the gene ends were 0 bases for V and 3 bases for J; bases not matched to a gene: 5. In regard to this clone: What it binds is unknown.

The data were produced by immunoSEQ multiplex PCR, yet TCRdb's version contains in-frame clones alone and is incomplete. Among around 150,000 clones, 90% were seen once, and the ten largest hold about 1.5%. This clonotype was obtained from an adult in good health. The chain combines TRBV6-4 with TRBJ2-1; 7 nucleotides align to TRBD2. The specimen was peripheral blood, collected on day 0 of AZD1222 vaccination. The CDR3 DNA reads TGTGCCAGCAGTGACTCGAGCGGGGAGAACTACAATGAGCAGTTCTTC. It encodes CASSDSSGENYNEQFF.